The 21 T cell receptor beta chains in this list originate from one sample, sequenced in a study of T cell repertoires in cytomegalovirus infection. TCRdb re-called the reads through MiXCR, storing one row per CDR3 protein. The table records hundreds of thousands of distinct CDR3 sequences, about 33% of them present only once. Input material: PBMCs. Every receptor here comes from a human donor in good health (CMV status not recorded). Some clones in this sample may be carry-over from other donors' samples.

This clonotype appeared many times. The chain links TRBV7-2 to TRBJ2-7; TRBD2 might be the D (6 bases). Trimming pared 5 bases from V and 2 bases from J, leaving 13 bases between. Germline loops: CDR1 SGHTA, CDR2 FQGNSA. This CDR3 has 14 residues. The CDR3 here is CASSPRGVAYEQYF. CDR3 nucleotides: TGTGCCAGCAGCCCGCGCGGGGTAGCCTACGAGCAGTACTTC.

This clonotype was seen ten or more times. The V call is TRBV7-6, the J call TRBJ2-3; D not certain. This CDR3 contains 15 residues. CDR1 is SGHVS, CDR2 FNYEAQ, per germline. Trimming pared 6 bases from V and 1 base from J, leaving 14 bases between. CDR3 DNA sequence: TGTGCCAGCAGGTGGGGTTCCGCGGGCACAGATACGCAGTATTTT. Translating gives CASRWGSAGTDTQYF.

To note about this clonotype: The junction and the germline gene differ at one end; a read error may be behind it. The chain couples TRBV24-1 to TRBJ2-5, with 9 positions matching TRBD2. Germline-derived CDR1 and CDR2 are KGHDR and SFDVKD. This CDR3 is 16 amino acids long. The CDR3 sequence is CAPSDRRAGGTETQYF. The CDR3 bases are TGTGCCCCCAGTGACCGCCGAGCGGGGGGAACGGAGACCCAGTACTTC.

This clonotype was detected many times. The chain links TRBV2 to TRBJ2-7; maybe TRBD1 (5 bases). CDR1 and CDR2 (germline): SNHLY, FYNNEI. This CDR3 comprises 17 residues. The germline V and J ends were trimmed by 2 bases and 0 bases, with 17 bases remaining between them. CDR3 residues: CASSEHKVAGNSYEQYF. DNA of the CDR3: TGTGCCAGCAGTGAACATAAGGTGGCAGGGAACTCCTACGAGCAGTACTTC.

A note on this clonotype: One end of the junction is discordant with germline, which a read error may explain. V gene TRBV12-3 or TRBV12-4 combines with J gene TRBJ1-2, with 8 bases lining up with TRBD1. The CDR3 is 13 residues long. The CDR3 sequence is CASSGAGGDGYNF. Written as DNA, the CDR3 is TGTGCCAGCAGCGGGGCAGGGGGCGATGGCTACAACTTC.

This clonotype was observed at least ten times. In nucleotides, the CDR3 is TGTGCCAGCAGGGGCTACAATGAGCAGTTCTTC. It is translated as CASRGYNEQFF. The V and J genes are TRBV2 and TRBJ2-1; no clear D gene. V lost 6 bases to trimming and J lost 3 bases, with 3 bases between them. The CDR3 consists of 11 residues. Germline V CDR1 and CDR2: SNHLY, FYNNEI.

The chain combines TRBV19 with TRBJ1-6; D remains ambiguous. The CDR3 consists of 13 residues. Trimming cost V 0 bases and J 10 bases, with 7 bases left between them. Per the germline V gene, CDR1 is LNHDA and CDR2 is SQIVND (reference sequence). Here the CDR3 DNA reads TGTGCCAGTAGTATAGATGGAGAATCACCCCTCCACTTT. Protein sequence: CASSIDGESPLHF.

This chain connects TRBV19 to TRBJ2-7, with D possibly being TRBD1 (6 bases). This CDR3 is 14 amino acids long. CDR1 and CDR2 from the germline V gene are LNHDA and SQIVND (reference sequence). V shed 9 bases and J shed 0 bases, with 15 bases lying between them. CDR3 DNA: TGTGCCAGCTCGAGGGACACTAACTCCTACGAGCAGTACTTC. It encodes CASSRDTNSYEQYF.

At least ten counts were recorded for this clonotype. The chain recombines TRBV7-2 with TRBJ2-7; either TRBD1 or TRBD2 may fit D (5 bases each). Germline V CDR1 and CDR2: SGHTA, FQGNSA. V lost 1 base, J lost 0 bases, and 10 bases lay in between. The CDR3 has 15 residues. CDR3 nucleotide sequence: TGTGCCAGCAGCTTAGTAGCAGGGAGCTCCTACGAGCAGTACTTC. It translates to CASSLVAGSSYEQYF. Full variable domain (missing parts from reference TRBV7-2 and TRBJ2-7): GAGVSQSPSNKVTEKGKDVELRCDPISGHTALYWYRQSLGQGLEFLIYFQGNSAPDKSGLPSDRFSAERTGGSVSTLTIQRTQQEDSAVYLCASSLVAGSSYEQYFGPGTRLTVT.

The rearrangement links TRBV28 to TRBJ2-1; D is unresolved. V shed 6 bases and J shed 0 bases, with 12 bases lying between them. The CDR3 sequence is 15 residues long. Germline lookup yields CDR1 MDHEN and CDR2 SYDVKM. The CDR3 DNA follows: TGTGCCAGCAGCCCACCTCTGAGCTCCTACAATGAGCAGTTCTTC. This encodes CASSPPLSSYNEQFF.

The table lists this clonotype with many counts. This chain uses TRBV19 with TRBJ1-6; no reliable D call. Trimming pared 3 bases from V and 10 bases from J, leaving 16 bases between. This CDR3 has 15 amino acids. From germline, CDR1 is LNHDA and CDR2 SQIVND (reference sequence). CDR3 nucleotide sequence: TGTGCCAGTAGTATTCGATGGTGGGAGAGGTCACCCCTCCACTTT. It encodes CASSIRWWERSPLHF.

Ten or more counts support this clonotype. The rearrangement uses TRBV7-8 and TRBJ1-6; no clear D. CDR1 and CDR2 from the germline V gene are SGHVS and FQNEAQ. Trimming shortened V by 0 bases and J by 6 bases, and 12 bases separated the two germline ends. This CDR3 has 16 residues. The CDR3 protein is CASSLASAIPNSPLHF. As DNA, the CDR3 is TGTGCCAGCAGCTTAGCGTCCGCCATCCCTAATTCACCCCTCCACTTT. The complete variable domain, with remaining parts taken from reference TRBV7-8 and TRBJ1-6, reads GAGVSQSPRYKVAKRGQDVALRCDPISGHVSLFWYQQALGQGPEFLTYFQNEAQLDKSGLPSDRFFAERPEGSVSTLKIQRTQQEDSAVYLCASSLASAIPNSPLHFGNGTRLTVT.

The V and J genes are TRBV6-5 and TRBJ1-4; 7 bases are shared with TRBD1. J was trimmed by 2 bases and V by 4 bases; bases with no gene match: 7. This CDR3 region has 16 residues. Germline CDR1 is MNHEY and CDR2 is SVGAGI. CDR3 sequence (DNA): TGTGCCAGCAGTTTCAACGCACAGGGGACTAATGAAAAACTGTTTTTT. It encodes CASSFNAQGTNEKLFF.

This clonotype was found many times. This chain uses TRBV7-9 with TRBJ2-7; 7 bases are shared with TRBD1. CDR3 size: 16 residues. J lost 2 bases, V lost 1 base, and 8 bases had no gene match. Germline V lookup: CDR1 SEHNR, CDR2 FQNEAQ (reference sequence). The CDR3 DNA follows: TGTGCCAGCAGCTTAGGCCACAGGGGTCCGGCCTACGAGCAGTACTTC. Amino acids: CASSLGHRGPAYEQYF.

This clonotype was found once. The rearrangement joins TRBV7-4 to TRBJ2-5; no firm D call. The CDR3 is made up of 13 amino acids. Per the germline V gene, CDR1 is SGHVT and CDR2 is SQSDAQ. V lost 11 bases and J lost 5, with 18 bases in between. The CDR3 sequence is CAGYRLGGETQYF. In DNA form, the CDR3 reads TGTGCCGGGTACCGCCTCGGTGGGGAGACCCAGTACTTC.

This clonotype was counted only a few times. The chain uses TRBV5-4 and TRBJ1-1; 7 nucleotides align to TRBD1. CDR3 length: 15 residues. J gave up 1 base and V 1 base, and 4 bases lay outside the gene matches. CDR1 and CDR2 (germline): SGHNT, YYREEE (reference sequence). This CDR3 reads CASSLSPGGNTEAFF. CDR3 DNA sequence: TGTGCCAGCAGCTTGAGTCCAGGGGGGAACACTGAAGCTTTCTTT.

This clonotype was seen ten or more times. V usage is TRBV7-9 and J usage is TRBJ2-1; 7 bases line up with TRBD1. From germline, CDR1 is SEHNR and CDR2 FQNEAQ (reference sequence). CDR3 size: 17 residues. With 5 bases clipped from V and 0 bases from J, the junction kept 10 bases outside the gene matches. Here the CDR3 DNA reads TGTGCCAGCAGCCCCGAAGGACAGGCGCCCTCCTACAATGAGCAGTTCTTC. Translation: CASSPEGQAPSYNEQFF.

The CDR3 nucleotides read TGTGCCAGCCATCCCGGAGAAACCAGGAGTGAAAAACTGTTTTTT. It translates to CASHPGETRSEKLFF. V and J are TRBV28 and TRBJ1-4; D is undetermined. This CDR3 comprises 15 residues. V was cut by 8 bases and J by 7 bases, with 20 bases left in between. The germline CDR1 and CDR2 sequences are MDHEN and SYDVKM.

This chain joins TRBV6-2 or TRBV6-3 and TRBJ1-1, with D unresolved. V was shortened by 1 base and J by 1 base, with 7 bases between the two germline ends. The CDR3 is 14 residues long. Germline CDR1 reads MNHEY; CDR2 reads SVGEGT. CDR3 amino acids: CASSYYWSNTEAFF. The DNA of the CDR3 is TGTGCCAGCAGTTACTACTGGTCGAACACTGAAGCTTTCTTT.

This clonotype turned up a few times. CDR3 DNA sequence: TGCAGTGCTAGAGATTCGCAGCGGGGGGTTTACAATGAGCAGTTCTTC. It specifies CSARDSQRGVYNEQFF. The chain is built from TRBV20-1 and TRBJ2-1; TRBD2 aligns across 9 bases. The length of the CDR3 is 16 residues. CDR1 and CDR2 from the germline V gene are DFQATT and SNEGSKA (reference sequence). Trimming removed 0 bases from V and 4 bases from J; junction bases left unmatched: 7.

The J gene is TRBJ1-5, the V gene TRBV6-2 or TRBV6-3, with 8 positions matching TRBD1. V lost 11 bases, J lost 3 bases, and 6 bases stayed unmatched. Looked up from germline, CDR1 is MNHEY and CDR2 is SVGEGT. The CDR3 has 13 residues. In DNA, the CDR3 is TGTGCCTCTTCGGACAGGGTCAATCAGCCCCAGCATTTT. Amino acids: CASSDRVNQPQHF.